This T cell receptor beta chain stems from a study of response to subunit inactivated influenza vaccine. Germline assignment: CDR1 PRHDT and CDR2 FYEKMQ (reference sequence). V gave up 4 bases and J gave up 2 bases, with 13 bases separating them. The CDR3 length is 15 residues. One entry per CDR3 protein, called by TCRdb with MiXCR from the RT-PCR reads. The top ten clones hold more than 8.5% of a sample with 550,000 to 650,000 distinct CDR3 sequences, 10% to 15% of them seen once. This clonotype was detected many times. Sample: PBMCs from blood, taken on the day of vaccination. The origin of this receptor is a man in his fifties or sixties who received an inactivated influenza vaccine. This sequence joins TRBV13 and TRBJ2-3; D might be TRBD2 (5 bases). CDR3: CASSSGLTYTDTQYF. The DNA of the CDR3 is TGTGCCAGCAGCTCCGGACTTACCTACACAGATACGCAGTATTTT.